The subject of this entry is one T cell receptor (beta chain). This clonotype was recorded a few times. Its antigen is still unknown. Base qualities are not provided; no much larger clone lies one nucleotide away. The CDR3 measures 12 amino acids from cysteine to phenylalanine. Just the 36-base CDR3 DNA is kept, in frame starting at base 1. The junction shows trimming of 4 bases on V and 4 bases on J, plus 5 bases between the germline ends. This sample stems from a study of CD8 T cells in Susac syndrome (dated by TCRdb to between 2017 and 2020). In the study overall: The study used repertoire sequencing to test whether antigen drove CD8+ T cell activation and differentiation in Susac syndrome. Overall study results and their limits: The TCR sequencing and HLA analysis was acknowledged to have included a relatively small number of individuals.

High-throughput TCR beta sequencing profiled peripheral blood CD8+ and CD4+ T cells from healthy donors, Susac syndrome patients and multiple sclerosis patients. Healthy donors were age- and sex-matched controls. Bulk CD8+ and CD4+ T cells were purified by magnetic negative isolation, whereas CD8+ TEMRA cells were enriched by FACS. Blood was drawn into EDTA tubes, processed within 24 hours, and PBMCs were isolated by density gradient centrifugation. PBMCs destined for TCR sequencing were cryopreserved in liquid nitrogen and later thawed in a 37 °C water bath. A purity of at least 90% was achieved for sorted or isolated CD4+, CD8+ and CD8+ TEMRA cells. RNA was extracted with the RNeasy kit and roughly 0.45 to 1 ug was reverse transcribed using random hexamers. The immunoSEQ multiplex PCR assay, covering 54 Vbeta and 13 Jbeta segments, was used to amplify TCR beta CDR3 regions. PCR amplification bias was corrected by using a synthetic template baseline for primer optimization and computational correction. On the authors' methods: Reads were assigned to V, D and J genes according to IMGT and analyzed in immunoSEQ Analyzer, with only productive sequences retained. Clonality was calculated as one minus the Shannon entropy normalized by log2 of the number of productive unique sequences. Public and private clones were assessed among the 100 most prevalent clones of each patient and control. Susac-specific clones were defined as absent from healthy and MS cohorts, over a thousand published viral clones and other ImmuneACCESS disease sequences. Using fastp at Q25 and MiXCR, TCRdb reprocessed the public reads and kept productive beta chains. Rows with a matching CDR3 protein are joined into one entry that keeps the most common DNA and genes. What appears here as the V and J calls and clone size reflects TCRdb's work, not the paper's. For this sample the table gives roughly 150,000 distinct CDR3 sequences, of which over 85% were detected only once. The biggest ten clones account for 0.12% to 0.15% of the sample.

Source material: CD4+ T cells from PBMCs. The TCR originated in a human donor in good health. The rearrangement joined TRBV12-3 or TRBV12-4 to TRBJ2-1, with the D gene uncertain. For the CDR3, the sequence is CASSSPYNEQFF. The DNA reads as follows: TGTGCCAGCAGTTCCCCTTACAATGAGCAGTTCTTC.